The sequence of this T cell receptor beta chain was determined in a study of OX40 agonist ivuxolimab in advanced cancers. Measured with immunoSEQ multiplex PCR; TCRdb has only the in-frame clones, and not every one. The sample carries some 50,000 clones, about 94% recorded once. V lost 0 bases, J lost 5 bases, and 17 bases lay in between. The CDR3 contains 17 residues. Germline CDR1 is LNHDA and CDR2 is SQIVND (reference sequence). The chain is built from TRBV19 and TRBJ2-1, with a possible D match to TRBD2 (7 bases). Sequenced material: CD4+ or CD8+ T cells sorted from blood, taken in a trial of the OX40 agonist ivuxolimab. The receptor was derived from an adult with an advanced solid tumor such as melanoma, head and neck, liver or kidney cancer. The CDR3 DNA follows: TGTGCCAGTAGTATAGATCTTTCGGCGGGGGCCCACAATGAGCAGTTCTTC. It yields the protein CASSIDLSAGAHNEQFF.